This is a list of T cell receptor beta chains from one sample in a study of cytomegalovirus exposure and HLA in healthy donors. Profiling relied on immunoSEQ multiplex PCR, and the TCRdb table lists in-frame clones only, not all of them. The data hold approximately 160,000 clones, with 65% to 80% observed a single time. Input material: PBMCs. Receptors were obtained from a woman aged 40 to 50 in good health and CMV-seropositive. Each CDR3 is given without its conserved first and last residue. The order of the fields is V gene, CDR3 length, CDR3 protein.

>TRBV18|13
ASSPWGGAPYEQY
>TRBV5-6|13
ASSLWGAGANVLT
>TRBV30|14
AWRPLRVRMNTEAF
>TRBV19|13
ASTLGTSRSNEQF
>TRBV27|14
ASSSRTSGGVDTQY
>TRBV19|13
ASSIETGKNYGYT
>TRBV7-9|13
ASSGWDRGNEKLF
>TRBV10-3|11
ATYGTLGAEAF
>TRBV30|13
AWSGNRVGNSPLH
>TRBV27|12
ASSLSWGDTEAF
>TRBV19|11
ASSMNDRRGYT
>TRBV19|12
ASSTQGWEETQY
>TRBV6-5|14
ASSYSAVQGYDTQY
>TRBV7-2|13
ASSLAYLGNQPQH
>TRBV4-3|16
ASSQDIAHGAGGNEQY
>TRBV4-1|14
ASSGRTSGKTYEQY
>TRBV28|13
ASSTGGVPANVLT
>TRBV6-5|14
ASSYLRGQGGNEQF
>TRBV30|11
AWSRGGTYEQY
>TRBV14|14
ASSPRFQSSTDTQY
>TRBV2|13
ASSEAPAGGDGYT
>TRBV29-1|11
SVEVTGYYEQY
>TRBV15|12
ATGLRPSTDTQY
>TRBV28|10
ASSLSAGELF
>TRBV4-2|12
ASSPTGVLQPQH
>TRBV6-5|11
ASRTGVSYEQY
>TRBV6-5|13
ASSYSGTSTYEQY
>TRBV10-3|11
AISTVTNTEAF
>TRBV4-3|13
ASSQGLAGDNEQF
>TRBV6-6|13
ASSTRDISGQPQH
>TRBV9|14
ASSVGYSGAGETQY
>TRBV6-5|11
AVCGAGSYEQY
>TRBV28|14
ASRHRLAGDNNEQF
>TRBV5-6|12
ASSSLPGNTEAF
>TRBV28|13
ASGVGGGNGDTQY
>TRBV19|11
ASRTGGRYGYT
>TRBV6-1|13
ASRDGTSGRDEQF
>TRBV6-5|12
ASSPGQPGNTIY
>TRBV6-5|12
ASRETDSPVGQY
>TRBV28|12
ASSLRQGIDEQF
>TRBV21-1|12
ASSKGQDSYEQY
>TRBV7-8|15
ASSLITPRGLRETQY
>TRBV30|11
ALQQRSTDTQY
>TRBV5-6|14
ASSPQTGQLNEKLF
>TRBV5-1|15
ASSLSKGVGYNSPLH